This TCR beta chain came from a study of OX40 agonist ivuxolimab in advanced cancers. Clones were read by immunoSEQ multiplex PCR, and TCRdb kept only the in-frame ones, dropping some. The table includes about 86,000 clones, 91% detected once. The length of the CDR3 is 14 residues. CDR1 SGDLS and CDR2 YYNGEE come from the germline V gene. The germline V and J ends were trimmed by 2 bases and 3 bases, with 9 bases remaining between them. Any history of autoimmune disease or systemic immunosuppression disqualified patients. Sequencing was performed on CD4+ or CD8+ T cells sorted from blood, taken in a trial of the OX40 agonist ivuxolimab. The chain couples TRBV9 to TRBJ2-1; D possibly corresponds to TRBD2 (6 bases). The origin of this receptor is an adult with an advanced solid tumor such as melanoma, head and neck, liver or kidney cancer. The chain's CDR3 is CASSVSGNYNEQFF. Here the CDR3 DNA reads TGTGCCAGCAGCGTTAGCGGCAACTACAATGAGCAGTTCTTC.